The entry below describes one TCR beta chain. Per the original methods: Nucleated cell counts were estimated from reference gene primer amplification. Using immunoSEQ multiplex PCR, the repertoire was profiled, and TCRdb retains in-frame clones only, with some absent. Clonal size and the V and J genes are those of that table, whereas D and trimming came from the DNA. The repertoire has some 300,000 clones, more than 85% of them found once; the top ten carry around 1.2%. The data originate from a study of blood T cell repertoires in COVID-19. The wider study: PBMCs, B-cell-depleted T cells, or T cells provided the cDNA or gDNA that made up the material.

This sequence was found in a man in his 70s with acute or convalescent COVID-19. The sequenced sample was peripheral blood.

CDR3 sequence (DNA): TGTGCCAGCAGTTTATGGGGGGCGGGAGAGGGTCAAGAGACCCAGTACTTC. Translated: CASSLWGAGEGQETQYF. This chain connects TRBV27 to TRBJ2-5; D may be TRBD2 (7 bases). Trimming took off 1 base at V and 2 bases at J, with 17 bases between the two ends. Per the germline V gene, CDR1 is MNHEY and CDR2 is SMNVEV (reference sequence). This CDR3 contains 17 residues.